The entry below describes one T cell receptor (beta chain). Antigen: not known. CDR3 length: 12 residues. V dropped 6 bases and J dropped 8 bases, with 10 bases sitting between them. Germline loops: CDR1 MDHEN, CDR2 SYDVKM. Assay: immunoSEQ multiplex PCR; the TCRdb copy retains only in-frame clones and omits some. Of some 2,100 clones listed, around 89% are singletons. The sample originates from a study of immune cell composition in non-small cell lung cancer. Study results and caveats: Dominant in vivo tumour-associated clones were not shown to share tumour-reactive sequences. Lung squamous cell carcinoma tumours had significantly higher top 10 clone scores and productive clonality than lung adenocarcinoma.

Sequencing was carried out using lung tumor tissue. This chain links TRBV28 with TRBJ1-4, with a weak D call TRBD1 (5 bases). This receptor was obtained from a human donor with non-small cell lung cancer. CDR3 in amino acids: CASSRGEEKLFF. As DNA, the CDR3 is TGTGCCAGCAGCCGGGGGGAGGAAAAACTGTTTTTT.